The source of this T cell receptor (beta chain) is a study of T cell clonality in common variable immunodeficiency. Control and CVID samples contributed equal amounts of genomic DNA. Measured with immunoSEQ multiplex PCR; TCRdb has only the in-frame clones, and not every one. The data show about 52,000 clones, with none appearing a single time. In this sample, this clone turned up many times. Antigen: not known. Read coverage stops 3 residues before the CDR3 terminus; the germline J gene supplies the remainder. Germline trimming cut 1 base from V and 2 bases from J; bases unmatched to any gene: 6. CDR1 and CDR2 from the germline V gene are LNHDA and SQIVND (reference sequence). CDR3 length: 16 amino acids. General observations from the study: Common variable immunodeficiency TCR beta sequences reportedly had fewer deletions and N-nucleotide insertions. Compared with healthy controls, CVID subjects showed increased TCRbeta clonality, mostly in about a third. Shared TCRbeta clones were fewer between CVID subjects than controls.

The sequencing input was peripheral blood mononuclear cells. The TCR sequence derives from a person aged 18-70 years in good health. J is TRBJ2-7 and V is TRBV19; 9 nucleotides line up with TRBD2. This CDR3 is CASSIGPAGGPYEQYF. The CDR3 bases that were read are TGTGCCAGTAGTATAGGGCCGGCGGGAGGGCCCTACGAG.